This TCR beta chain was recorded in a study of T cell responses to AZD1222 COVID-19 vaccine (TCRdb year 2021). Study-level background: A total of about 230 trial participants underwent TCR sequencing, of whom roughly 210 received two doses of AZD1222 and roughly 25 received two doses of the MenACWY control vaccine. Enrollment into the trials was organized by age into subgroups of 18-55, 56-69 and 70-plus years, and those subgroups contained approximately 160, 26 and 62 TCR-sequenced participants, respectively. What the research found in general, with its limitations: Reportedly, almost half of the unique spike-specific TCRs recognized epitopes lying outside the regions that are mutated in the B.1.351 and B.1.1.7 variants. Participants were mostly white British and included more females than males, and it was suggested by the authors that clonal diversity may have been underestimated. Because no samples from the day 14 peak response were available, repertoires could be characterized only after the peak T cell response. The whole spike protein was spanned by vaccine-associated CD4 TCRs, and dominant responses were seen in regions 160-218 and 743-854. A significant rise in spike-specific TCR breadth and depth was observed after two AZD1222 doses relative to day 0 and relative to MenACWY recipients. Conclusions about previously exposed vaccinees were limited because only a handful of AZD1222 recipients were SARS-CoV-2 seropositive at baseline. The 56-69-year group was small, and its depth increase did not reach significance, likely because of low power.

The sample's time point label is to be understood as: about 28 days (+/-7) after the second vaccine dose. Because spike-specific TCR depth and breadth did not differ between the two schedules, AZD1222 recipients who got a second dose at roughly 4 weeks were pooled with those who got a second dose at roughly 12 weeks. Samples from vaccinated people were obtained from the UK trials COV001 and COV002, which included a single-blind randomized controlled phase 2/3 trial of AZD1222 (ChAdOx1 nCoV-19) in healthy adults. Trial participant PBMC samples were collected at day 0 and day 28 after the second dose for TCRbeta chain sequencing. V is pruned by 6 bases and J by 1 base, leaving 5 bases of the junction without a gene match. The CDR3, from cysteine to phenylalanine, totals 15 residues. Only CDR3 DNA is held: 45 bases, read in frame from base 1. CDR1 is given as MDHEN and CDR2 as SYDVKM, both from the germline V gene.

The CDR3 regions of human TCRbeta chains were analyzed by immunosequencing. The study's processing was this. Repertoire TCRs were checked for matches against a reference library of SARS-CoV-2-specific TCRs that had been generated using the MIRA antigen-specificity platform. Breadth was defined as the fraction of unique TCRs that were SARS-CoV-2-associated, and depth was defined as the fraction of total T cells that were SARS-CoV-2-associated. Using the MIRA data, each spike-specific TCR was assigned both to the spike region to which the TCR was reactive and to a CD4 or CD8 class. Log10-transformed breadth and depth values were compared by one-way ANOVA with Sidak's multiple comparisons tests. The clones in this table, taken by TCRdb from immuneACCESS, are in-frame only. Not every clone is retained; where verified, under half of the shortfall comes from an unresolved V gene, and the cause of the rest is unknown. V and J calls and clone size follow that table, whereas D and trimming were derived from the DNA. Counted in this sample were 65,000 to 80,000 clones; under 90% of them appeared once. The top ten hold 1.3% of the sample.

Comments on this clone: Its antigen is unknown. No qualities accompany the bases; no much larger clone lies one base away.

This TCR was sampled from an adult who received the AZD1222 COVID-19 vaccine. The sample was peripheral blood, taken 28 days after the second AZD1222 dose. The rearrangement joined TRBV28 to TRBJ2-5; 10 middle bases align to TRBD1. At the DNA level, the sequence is TGTGCCAGCAGCCTCGGACAGGGGGGCCAAGAGACCCAGTACTTC. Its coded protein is CASSLGQGGQETQYF.